This T cell receptor beta chain appears in the sequencing data of a study of blood T cell repertoires in COVID-19. Generated by immunoSEQ multiplex PCR, the TCRdb table keeps only in-frame clones and is missing some. The data contain about 200,000 clones, approximately 86% of them singletons. CDR1 MNHEY and CDR2 SVGAGI come from the germline V gene. This CDR3 region has 15 residues. Germline trimming cut 5 bases from V and 1 base from J; bases unmatched to any gene: 3. This TCR derives from a man in his 60s with acute or convalescent COVID-19. Sequencing input: peripheral blood. The chain joins TRBV6-5 to TRBJ2-7; TRBD2 aligns across 12 bases. The CDR3 is CASSPSGGASYEQYF. CDR3 nucleotides: TGTGCCAGCAGTCCTAGCGGGGGGGCGTCCTACGAGCAGTACTTC.